This T cell receptor beta chain came from a study of cytomegalovirus exposure and HLA in healthy donors. Study observations and caveats: A later analysis found that most CMV-associated TCR beta chains appeared HLA-restricted.

Regarding this clone: The antigen remains undetermined.

Germline assignment: CDR1 LNHDA and CDR2 SQIVND (reference sequence). This CDR3 is 15 amino acids long. V lost 2 bases, J lost 4 bases, and 7 bases stayed unmatched. PCR involved 60 Vbeta and 13 Jbeta primers. Libraries were prepared by immunoSEQ multiplex PCR; TCRdb keeps only in-frame clonotypes and omits some of them. The sample table includes 85,000 to 110,000 clones. J is TRBJ1-2 and V is TRBV19, with 7 bases matching TRBD1. The receptor was derived from a man aged 40-50 years in good health and CMV-seronegative. Source material: PBMCs. CDR3 loop: CASSIFRGRGYGYTF. The DNA of the CDR3 is TGTGCCAGTAGTATATTTAGGGGGCGCGGCTATGGCTACACCTTC.